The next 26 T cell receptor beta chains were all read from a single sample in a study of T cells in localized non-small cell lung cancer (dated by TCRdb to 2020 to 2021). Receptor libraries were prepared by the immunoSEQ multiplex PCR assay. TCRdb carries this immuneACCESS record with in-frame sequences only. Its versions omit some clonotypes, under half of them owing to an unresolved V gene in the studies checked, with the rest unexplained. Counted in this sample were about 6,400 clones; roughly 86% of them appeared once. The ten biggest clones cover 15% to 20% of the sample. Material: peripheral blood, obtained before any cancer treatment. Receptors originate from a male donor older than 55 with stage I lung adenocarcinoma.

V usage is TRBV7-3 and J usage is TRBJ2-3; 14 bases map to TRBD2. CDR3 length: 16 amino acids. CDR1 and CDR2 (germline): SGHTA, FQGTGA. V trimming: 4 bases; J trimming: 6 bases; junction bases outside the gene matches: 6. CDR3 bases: TGTGCCAGCAGCTCGGGACTAGCGGGGGACGCTGATACGCAGTATTTT. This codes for CASSSGLAGDADTQYF.

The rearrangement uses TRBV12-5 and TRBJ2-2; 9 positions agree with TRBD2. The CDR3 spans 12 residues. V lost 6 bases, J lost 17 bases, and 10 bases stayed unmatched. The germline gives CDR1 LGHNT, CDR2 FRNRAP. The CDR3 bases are TGTGCTAGTGGGGATCTAGCGGGGAACACCTTTTTT. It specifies CASGDLAGNTFF. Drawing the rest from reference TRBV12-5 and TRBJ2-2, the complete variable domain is DARVTQTPRHKVTEMGQEVTMRCQPILGHNTVFWYRQTMMQGLELLAYFRNRAPLDDSGMPKDRFSAEMPDATLATLKIQPSEPRDSAVYFCASGDLAGNTFFGEGSRLTVL.

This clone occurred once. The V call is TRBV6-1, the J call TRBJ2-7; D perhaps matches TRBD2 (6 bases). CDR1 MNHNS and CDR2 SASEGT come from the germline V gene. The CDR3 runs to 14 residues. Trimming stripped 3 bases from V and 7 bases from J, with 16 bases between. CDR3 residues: CASSEVAESGEQYF. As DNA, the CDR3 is TGTGCCAGCAGTGAGGTGGCGGAGAGCGGGGAGCAGTACTTC.

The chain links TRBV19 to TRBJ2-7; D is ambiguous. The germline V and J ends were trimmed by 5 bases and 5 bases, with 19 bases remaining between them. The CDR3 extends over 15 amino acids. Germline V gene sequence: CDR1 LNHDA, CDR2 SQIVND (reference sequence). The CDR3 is CASSPRVGLIHEQYF. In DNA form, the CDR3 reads TGTGCCAGTAGTCCCCGAGTGGGGTTAATCCACGAGCAGTACTTC.

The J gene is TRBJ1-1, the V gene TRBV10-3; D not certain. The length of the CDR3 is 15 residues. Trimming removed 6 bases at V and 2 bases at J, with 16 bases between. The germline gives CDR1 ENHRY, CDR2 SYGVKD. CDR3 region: CAIRGKGGLNTEAFF. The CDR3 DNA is TGTGCCATCAGAGGAAAGGGAGGGTTAAACACTGAAGCTTTCTTT.

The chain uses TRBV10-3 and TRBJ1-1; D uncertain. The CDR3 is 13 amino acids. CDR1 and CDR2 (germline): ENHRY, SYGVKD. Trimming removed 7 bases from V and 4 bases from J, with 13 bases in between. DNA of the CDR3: TGTGCCATCACTCTGGGAGGAGGCACTGAAGCTTTCTTT. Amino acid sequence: CAITLGGGTEAFF.

The CDR3 nucleotides read TGTGCCATCTCCAGTCCCTCCGGCGGGGGGGCAGGTGATACGCAGTATTTT. Translated: CAISSPSGGGAGDTQYF. The chain carries TRBV10-3 and TRBJ2-3, with TRBD2 matching 9 bases. Germline V gives CDR1 ENHRY, CDR2 SYGVKD. V shed 8 bases and J 6 bases; nucleotides not matched to a gene: 18. The CDR3 covers 17 residues.

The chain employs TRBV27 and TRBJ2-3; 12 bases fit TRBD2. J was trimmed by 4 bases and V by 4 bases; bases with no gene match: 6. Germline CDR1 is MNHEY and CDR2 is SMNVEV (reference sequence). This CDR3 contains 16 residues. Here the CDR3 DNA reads TGTGCCAGCAGTTCTTCTAGCGGGAGGGCCCCAGATACGCAGTATTTT. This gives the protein CASSSSSGRAPDTQYF.

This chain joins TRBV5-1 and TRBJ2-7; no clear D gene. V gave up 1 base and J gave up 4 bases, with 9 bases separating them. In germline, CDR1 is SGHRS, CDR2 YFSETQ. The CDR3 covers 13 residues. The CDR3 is CASSLYRSYEQYF. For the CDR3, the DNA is TGCGCCAGCAGCTTGTACCGGTCTTACGAGCAGTACTTC. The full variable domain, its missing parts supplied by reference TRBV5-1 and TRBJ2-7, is KAGVTQTPRYLIKTRGQQVTLSCSPISGHRSVSWYQQTPGQGLQFLFEYFSETQRNKGNFPGRFSGRQFSNSRSEMNVSTLELGDSALYLCASSLYRSYEQYFGPGTRLTVT.

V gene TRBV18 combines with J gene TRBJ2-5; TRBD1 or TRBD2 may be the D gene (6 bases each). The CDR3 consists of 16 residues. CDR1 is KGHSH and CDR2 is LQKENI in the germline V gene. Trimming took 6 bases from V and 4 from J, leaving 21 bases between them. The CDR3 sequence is CASSPPRGTFSETQYF. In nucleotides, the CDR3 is TGTGCCAGCTCCCCGCCGAGGGGGACTTTCTCAGAGACCCAGTACTTC.

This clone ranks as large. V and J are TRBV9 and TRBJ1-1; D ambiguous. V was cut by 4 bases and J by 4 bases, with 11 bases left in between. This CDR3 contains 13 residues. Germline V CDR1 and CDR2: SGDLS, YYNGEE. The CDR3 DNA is TGTGCCAGCAGCCAAGGTATGACCACTGAAGCTTTCTTT. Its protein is CASSQGMTTEAFF.

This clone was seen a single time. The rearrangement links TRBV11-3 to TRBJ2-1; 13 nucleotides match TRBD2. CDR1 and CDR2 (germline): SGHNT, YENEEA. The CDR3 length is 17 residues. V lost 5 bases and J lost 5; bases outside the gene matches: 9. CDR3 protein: CASSPSAGLAGDNEQFF. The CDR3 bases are TGTGCCAGCAGCCCCTCGGCCGGACTAGCGGGAGACAATGAGCAGTTCTTC.

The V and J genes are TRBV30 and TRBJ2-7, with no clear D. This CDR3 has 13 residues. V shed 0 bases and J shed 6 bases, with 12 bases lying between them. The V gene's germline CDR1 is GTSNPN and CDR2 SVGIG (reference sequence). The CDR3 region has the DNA TGTGCCTGGAGTGTAGGTGGTAGAGTCGAGCAGTACTTC. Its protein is CAWSVGGRVEQYF.

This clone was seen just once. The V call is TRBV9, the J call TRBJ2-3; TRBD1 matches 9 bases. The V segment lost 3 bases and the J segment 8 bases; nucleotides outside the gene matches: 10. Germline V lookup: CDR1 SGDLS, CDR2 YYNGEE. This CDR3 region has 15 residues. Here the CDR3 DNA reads TGTGCCAGCAGCGCCACGGGACAGGGTTATGCTACGCAGTATTTT. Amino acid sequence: CASSATGQGYATQYF.

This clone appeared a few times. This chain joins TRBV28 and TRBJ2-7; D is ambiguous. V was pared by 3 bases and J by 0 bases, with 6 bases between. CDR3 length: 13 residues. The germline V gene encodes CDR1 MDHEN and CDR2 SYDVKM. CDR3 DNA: TGTGCCAGCAGTTTGTTGGGCTCCTACGAGCAGTACGTC. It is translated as CASSLLGSYEQYV.

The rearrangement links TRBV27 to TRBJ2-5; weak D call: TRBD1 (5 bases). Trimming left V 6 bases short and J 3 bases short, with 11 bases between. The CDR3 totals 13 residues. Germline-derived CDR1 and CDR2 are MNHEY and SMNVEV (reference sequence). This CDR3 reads CASRGRAKETQYF. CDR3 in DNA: TGTGCCAGCAGAGGCAGGGCGAAAGAGACCCAGTACTTC.

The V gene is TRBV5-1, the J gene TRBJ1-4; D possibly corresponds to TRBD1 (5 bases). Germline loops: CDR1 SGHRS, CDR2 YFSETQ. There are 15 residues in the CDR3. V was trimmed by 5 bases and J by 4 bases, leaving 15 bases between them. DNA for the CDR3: TGCGCCAGCAGTACCGAGTGGGGACTTAATGAAAAACTGTTTTTT. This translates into CASSTEWGLNEKLFF.

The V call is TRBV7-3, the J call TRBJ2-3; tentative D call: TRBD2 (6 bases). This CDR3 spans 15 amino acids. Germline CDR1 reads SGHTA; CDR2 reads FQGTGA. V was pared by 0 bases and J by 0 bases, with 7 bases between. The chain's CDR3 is CASSLTSGSTDTQYF. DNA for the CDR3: TGTGCCAGCAGCTTAACTAGCGGTAGCACAGATACGCAGTATTTT.

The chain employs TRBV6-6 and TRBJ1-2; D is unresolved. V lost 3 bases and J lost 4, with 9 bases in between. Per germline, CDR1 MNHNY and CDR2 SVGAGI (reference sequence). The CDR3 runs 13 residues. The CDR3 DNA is TGTGCCAGCAGTTATGTATCTGCCTATGGCTACACCTTC. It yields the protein CASSYVSAYGYTF.

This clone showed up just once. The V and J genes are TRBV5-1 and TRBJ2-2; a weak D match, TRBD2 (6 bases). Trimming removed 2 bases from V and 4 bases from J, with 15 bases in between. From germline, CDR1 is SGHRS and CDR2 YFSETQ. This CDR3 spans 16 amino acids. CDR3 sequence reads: CASSFIGRGSTGELFF. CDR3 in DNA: TGCGCCAGCAGCTTTATTGGCCGGGGGTCCACCGGGGAGCTGTTTTTT.

CDR3 loop: CASSRGQGAFSGANVLTF. The DNA for the CDR3 is TGTGCCAGCTCAAGGGGACAGGGGGCTTTCTCTGGGGCCAACGTCCTGACTTTC. The rearrangement links TRBV18 to TRBJ2-6, with 12 nucleotides matching TRBD1. Trimming removed 5 bases from V and 0 bases from J; junction bases left unmatched: 5. The CDR3 spans 18 residues. Germline values: CDR1 KGHSH, CDR2 LQKENI.

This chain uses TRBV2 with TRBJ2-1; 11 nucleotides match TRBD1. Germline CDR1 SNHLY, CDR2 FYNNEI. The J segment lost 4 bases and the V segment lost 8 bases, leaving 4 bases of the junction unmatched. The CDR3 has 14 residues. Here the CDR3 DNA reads TGTGCCAGCCATGGGACAGGGGGGTACAATGAGCAGTTCTTC. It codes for CASHGTGGYNEQFF. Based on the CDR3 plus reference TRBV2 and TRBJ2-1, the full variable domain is EPEVTQTPSHQVTQMGQEVILRCVPISNHLYFYWYRQILGQKVEFLVSFYNNEISEKSEIFDDQFSVERPDGSNFTLKIRSTKLEDSAMYFCASHGTGGYNEQFFGPGTRLTVL.

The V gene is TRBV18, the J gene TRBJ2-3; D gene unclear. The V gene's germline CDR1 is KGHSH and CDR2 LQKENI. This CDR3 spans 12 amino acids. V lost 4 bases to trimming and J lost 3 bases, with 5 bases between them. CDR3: CASSLTTDTQYF. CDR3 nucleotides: TGTGCCAGCTCACTTACGACAGATACGCAGTATTTT.

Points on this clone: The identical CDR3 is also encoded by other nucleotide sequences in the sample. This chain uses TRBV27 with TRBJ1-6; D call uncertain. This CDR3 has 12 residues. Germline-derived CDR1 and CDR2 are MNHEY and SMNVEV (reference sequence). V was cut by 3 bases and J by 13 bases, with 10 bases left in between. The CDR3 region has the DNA TGTGCCAGCAGTTTCATAAGGCGGCCCCTCCACTTT. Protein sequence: CASSFIRRPLHF.

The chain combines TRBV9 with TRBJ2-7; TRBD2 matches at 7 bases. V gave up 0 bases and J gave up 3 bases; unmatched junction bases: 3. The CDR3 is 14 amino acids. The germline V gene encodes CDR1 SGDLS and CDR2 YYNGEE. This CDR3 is CASSVAGGGYEQYF. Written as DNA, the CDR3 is TGTGCCAGCAGCGTAGCGGGAGGAGGCTACGAGCAGTACTTC.

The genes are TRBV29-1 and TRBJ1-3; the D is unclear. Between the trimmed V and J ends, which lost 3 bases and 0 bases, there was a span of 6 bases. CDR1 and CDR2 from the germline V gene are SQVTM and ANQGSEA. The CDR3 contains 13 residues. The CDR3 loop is CSVEGTSGNTIYF. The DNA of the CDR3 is TGCAGCGTTGAGGGTACCTCTGGAAACACCATATATTTT.